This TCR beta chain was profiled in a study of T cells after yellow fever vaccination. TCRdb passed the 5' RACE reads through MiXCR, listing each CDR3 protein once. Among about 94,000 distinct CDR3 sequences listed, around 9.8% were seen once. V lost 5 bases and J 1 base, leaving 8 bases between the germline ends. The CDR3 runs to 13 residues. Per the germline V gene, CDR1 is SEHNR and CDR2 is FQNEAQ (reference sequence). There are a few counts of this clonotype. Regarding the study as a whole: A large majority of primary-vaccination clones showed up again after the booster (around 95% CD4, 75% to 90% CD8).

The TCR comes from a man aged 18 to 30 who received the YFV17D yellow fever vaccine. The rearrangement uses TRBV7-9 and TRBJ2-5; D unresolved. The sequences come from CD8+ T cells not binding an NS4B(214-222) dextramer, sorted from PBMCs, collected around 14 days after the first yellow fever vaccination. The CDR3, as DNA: TGTGCCAGCAGCCCTTACGCCCAAGAGACCCAGTACTTC. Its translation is CASSPYAQETQYF. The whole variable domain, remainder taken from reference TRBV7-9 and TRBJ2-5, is DTGVSQNPRHKITKRGQNVTFRCDPISEHNRLYWYRQTLGQGPEFLTYFQNEAQLEKSRLLSDRFSAERPKGSFSTLEIQRTEQGDSAMYLCASSPYAQETQYFGPGTRLLVL.